These 3 T cell receptor beta chains share one sample of origin, sequenced in a study of blood T cell repertoires in COVID-19. The table came from immunoSEQ multiplex PCR; TCRdb's copy has only in-frame clones and leaves some out. The table includes approximately 120,000 clones, 90% detected once. What was sequenced was peripheral blood. Receptors were obtained from a human donor in a cohort sampled during active COVID-19.

This clone was counted a single time. The genes are TRBV4-1 and TRBJ2-1; 7 positions agree with TRBD2. The CDR3 spans 16 residues. V shed 9 bases and J 4 bases; nucleotides not matched to a gene: 15. Germline V gene data show CDR1 as MGHRA and CDR2 as YSYEKL. CDR3 sequence reads: CASRTQVRGVYNEQFF. The CDR3 coding sequence is TGCGCCAGTAGGACTCAGGTCCGGGGGGTTTACAATGAGCAGTTCTTC.

The chain carries TRBV4-1 and TRBJ1-2; the D gene is possibly TRBD1 (5 bases). Germline V gives CDR1 MGHRA, CDR2 YSYEKL. The CDR3 runs 15 residues. The V gene lost 1 base and the J gene lost 4 bases, with 13 bases spanning the gap. The CDR3 coding sequence is TGCGCCAGCAGCCAAGTGGGGGGACGGACCTATGGCTACACCTTC. Translating gives CASSQVGGRTYGYTF.

This chain uses TRBV7-3 with TRBJ2-1, with D possibly TRBD2 on 6 matching bases. CDR1 SGHTA and CDR2 FQGTGA come from the germline V gene. V was trimmed by 4 bases and J by 7 bases, leaving 17 bases between them. The length of the CDR3 is 15 residues. The CDR3 protein is CASSSSAGSGNEQFF. CDR3 bases: TGTGCCAGCAGCTCATCGGCCGGGAGTGGTAATGAGCAGTTCTTC. Full variable domain (remainder filled in from reference TRBV7-3 and TRBJ2-1): GAGVSQTPSNKVTEKGKYVELRCDPISGHTALYWYRQSLGQGPEFLIYFQGTGAADDSGLPNDRFFAVRPEGSVSTLKIQRTERGDSAVYLCASSSSAGSGNEQFFGPGTRLTVL.